The subject of this entry is one T cell receptor (beta chain). Study processing details: By means of reference gene primer amplification, nucleated cell counts were estimated. Only in-frame clones appear in the TCRdb table, and some are missing; sequencing was by immunoSEQ multiplex PCR. The V and J calls and the clone size are those of that table, but D and trimming were determined from the DNA. The table lists some 350,000 clones, around 91% of them singletons, with approximately 6.2% in the top ten. The junction had 6 bases not matched to a gene; V was cut back by 3 bases and J by 10 bases. The CDR3 consists of 12 residues. Germline V CDR1 and CDR2: SGHRS, YFSETQ. This sample is drawn from a study of blood T cell repertoires in COVID-19. Across the whole study: Material from acute and convalescent COVID-19 was sourced from the United States, Italy and Spain. From T cells, B-cell-depleted T cells, or PBMCs came the material, which was cDNA or gDNA.

Sequenced input: peripheral blood. This receptor was identified in a man younger than 35 with active or convalescent COVID-19. The chain links TRBV5-1 to TRBJ1-2, with TRBD1 matching 7 bases. CDR3 in DNA: TGCGCCAGCAGCTCGGGACAGTTGACCTACACCTTC. It is translated as CASSSGQLTYTF.